Presented here are 32 T cell receptor beta chains from one specimen sequenced in a study of blood T cell repertoires in COVID-19. This table comes from immunoSEQ multiplex PCR, and its TCRdb copy is limited to in-frame clones, with some not included. The data show around 400,000 clones, just under 90% seen once. Sequences were obtained from PBMCs or T cells enriched from blood (not recorded which). These receptors all come from a woman aged 25 to 39 who had recovered from COVID-19.

The chain couples TRBV10-3 to TRBJ1-5; D not resolved. CDR3 size: 13 residues. The germline CDR1 and CDR2 sequences are ENHRY and SYGVKD. V was clipped by 6 bases and J by 6 bases, with 12 bases between them. CDR3 sequence reads: CAISAQAGQPQHF. CDR3 bases: TGTGCCATCAGCGCCCAGGCGGGTCAGCCCCAGCATTTT.

The chain joins TRBV6-6 to TRBJ1-6, with D perhaps TRBD1 (6 bases). The germline V gene has CDR1 MNHNY and CDR2 SVGAGI (reference sequence). This CDR3 has 16 amino acids. Trimming cost V 7 bases and J 5 bases, with 18 bases left between them. The CDR3 bases are TGTGCCAGCATCCTATCTCTGACAGGTCATAATTCACCCCTCCACTTT. Amino acids: CASILSLTGHNSPLHF.

This chain uses TRBV3-1 (or the pseudogene TRBV3-2) with TRBJ2-7; perhaps TRBD2 as D (6 bases). CDR3 length: 16 residues. The germline V gene encodes CDR1 LGHDT and CDR2 YNNKEL (reference sequence). Trimming cost V 0 bases and J 3 bases, with 15 bases left between them. The CDR3 nucleotides read TGTGCCAGCAGCCAAGATACGGCGGGGCGAGACTACGAGCAGTACTTC. Amino acids: CASSQDTAGRDYEQYF.

The rearrangement uses TRBV7-2 and TRBJ1-4; 7 bases are shared with TRBD1. The CDR3 has 14 amino acids. V shed 5 bases and J 8 bases; nucleotides not matched to a gene: 8. The germline V gene has CDR1 SGHTA and CDR2 FQGNSA. The CDR3 here is CASSGRDSDEKLFF. The CDR3, as DNA: TGTGCCAGCAGCGGCCGGGACAGTGACGAAAAACTGTTTTTT. The whole variable domain, filled in from reference TRBV7-2 and TRBJ1-4, reads GAGVSQSPSNKVTEKGKDVELRCDPISGHTALYWYRQSLGQGLEFLIYFQGNSAPDKSGLPSDRFSAERTGGSVSTLTIQRTQQEDSAVYLCASSGRDSDEKLFFGSGTQLSVL.

V gene TRBV6-5 combines with J gene TRBJ1-2, with a tentative D call TRBD1 (5 bases). CDR1 is MNHEY and CDR2 is SVGAGI in the germline V gene. The CDR3 totals 15 residues. Trimming pared 5 bases from V and 7 bases from J, leaving 20 bases between. In DNA form, the CDR3 reads TGTGCCAGCAGTAATCGCGACAGCCCCATCGGTGGCTACACCTTC. Its protein product is CASSNRDSPIGGYTF.

The genes are TRBV27 and TRBJ1-5, with D hard to call. The germline V gene encodes CDR1 MNHEY and CDR2 SMNVEV (reference sequence). V was shortened by 5 bases and J by 4 bases, with 12 bases between the two germline ends. The CDR3 totals 14 residues. The CDR3 is CASSPATRNQPQHF. CDR3 bases: TGTGCCAGCAGTCCCGCCACAAGAAATCAGCCCCAGCATTTT.

The chain combines TRBV27 with TRBJ2-1; weak D call: TRBD1 (5 bases). V lost 2 bases to trimming and J lost 8 bases, with 7 bases between them. The CDR3 runs 12 residues. Germline V gives CDR1 MNHEY, CDR2 SMNVEV (reference sequence). The CDR3 coding sequence is TGTGCCAGCAGTTTACCAGGGTATGAGCAGTTCTTC. Protein product: CASSLPGYEQFF.

V gene TRBV5-4 combines with J gene TRBJ2-2; a possible D gene is TRBD1 (7 bases). Trimming stripped 6 bases from V and 5 bases from J, with 17 bases between. CDR3 length: 15 amino acids. CDR1 is SGHNT and CDR2 is YYREEE in the germline V gene (reference sequence). DNA for the CDR3: TGTGCCAGCACCCTCCATCAGGGGGGAACCGGGGAGCTGTTTTTT. It encodes CASTLHQGGTGELFF.

J is TRBJ1-5 and V is TRBV15, with no clear D. V gave up 1 base and J gave up 5 bases, with 9 bases separating them. Germline CDR1 LNHNV, CDR2 YYDKDF (reference sequence). The CDR3 sequence is 14 residues long. The CDR3 reads CATSRGRVDQPQHF. CDR3 nucleotides: TGTGCCACCAGCAGAGGTCGCGTGGATCAGCCCCAGCATTTT.

The chain combines TRBV7-2 with TRBJ2-7; D gene uncertain. The length of the CDR3 is 15 residues. V lost 1 base, J lost 3 bases, and 13 bases lay in between. Germline V gene data show CDR1 as SGHTA and CDR2 as FQGNSA. The CDR3: CASSLVGGRYYEQYF. The CDR3 bases are TGTGCCAGCAGCTTAGTCGGTGGCAGGTACTACGAGCAGTACTTC.

The DNA of the CDR3 is TGCAGCGTTGAAGTGGGGACAGGGAATTCCTACGAGCAGTACTTC. This translates into CSVEVGTGNSYEQYF. V and J are TRBV29-1 and TRBJ2-7; TRBD1 matches at 9 bases. The ends lost 1 base at V and 1 base at J; junction bases unmatched: 5. The CDR3 is made up of 15 amino acids. CDR1 is SQVTM, CDR2 ANQGSEA, per germline.

The chain recombines TRBV5-5 with TRBJ2-7; 9 positions match TRBD1. The germline V gene has CDR1 SGHKS and CDR2 YYEKEE (reference sequence). The CDR3 has 18 amino acids. V dropped 4 bases and J dropped 5; count of bases not matched to a gene: 19. The CDR3 loop reads CASSRLLRDRVVNDEQYF. The CDR3 nucleotides read TGTGCCAGCAGCCGTCTGCTACGGGACAGGGTAGTTAACGACGAGCAGTACTTC.

The gene calls are TRBV28 and TRBJ2-4; maybe TRBD2 (6 bases). This CDR3 is 14 amino acids long. Between the trimmed V and J ends, which lost 7 bases and 8 bases, there was a span of 18 bases. Germline loops: CDR1 MDHEN, CDR2 SYDVKM. For the CDR3, the DNA is TGTGCCAGCAACCGGGAACTCCGGAGGGACATTCAGTACTTC. Amino acids: CASNRELRRDIQYF. The variable domain in full, with the rest retrieved from reference TRBV28 and TRBJ2-4, is DVKVTQSSRYLVKRTGEKVFLECVQDMDHENMFWYRQDPGLGLRLIYFSYDVKMKEKGDIPEGYSVSREKKERFSLILESASTNQTSMYLCASNRELRRDIQYFGAGTRLSVL.

The chain is built from TRBV12-5 and TRBJ1-6; a possible D gene is TRBD1 (6 bases). This CDR3 is built from 16 residues. Germline assignment: CDR1 LGHNT and CDR2 FRNRAP. The ends were cut back, 3 bases at V and 7 bases at J, with 16 bases in the middle. In nucleotides, the CDR3 is TGTGCTAGTGGTTTCCGGTCCCAGGGGTGGAATTCACCCCTCCACTTT. Protein: CASGFRSQGWNSPLHF.

The V call is TRBV4-2, the J call TRBJ1-2; no firm D call. The CDR3 is 13 amino acids. Trimming pared 3 bases from V and 4 bases from J, leaving 9 bases between. Per the germline V gene, CDR1 is LGHNA and CDR2 is YNFKEQ. The CDR3 DNA follows: TGTGCCAGCAGCCACGCAGTTCTCTATGGCTACACCTTC. This translates into CASSHAVLYGYTF.

CDR3 amino acids: CAWSLGQRNTEAFF. CDR3 DNA: TGTGCCTGGAGCCTCGGACAGAGGAACACTGAAGCTTTCTTT. The J gene is TRBJ1-1, the V gene TRBV30, with D maybe TRBD1 (6 bases). The CDR3 runs to 14 residues. The V end was cut by 3 bases, the J end by 1 base, with 12 bases between. Germline CDR1 and CDR2: GTSNPN and SVGIG (reference sequence).

The chain has TRBV2 and TRBJ2-5; 11 nucleotides align to TRBD2. Germline V lookup: CDR1 SNHLY, CDR2 FYNNEI. Losses at the gene ends were 1 base for V and 3 bases for J; bases not matched to a gene: 10. CDR3 length equals 18 residues. The CDR3 region is CASSEGWTSGYSKETQYF. The CDR3 nucleotides are TGTGCCAGCAGTGAAGGGTGGACTAGCGGGTACTCTAAAGAGACCCAGTACTTC.

The CDR3 loop reads CASSPGEAYEQYF. DNA of the CDR3: TGTGCCAGCTCACCAGGTGAGGCTTACGAGCAGTACTTC. V gene TRBV18 combines with J gene TRBJ2-7; no firm D call. Trimming removed 2 bases from V and 4 bases from J, with 9 bases in between. This CDR3 is 13 amino acids long. Germline CDR1 reads KGHSH; CDR2 reads LQKENI.

J is TRBJ2-7 and V is TRBV7-9; tentative D call: TRBD2 (5 bases). Germline CDR1 reads SEHNR; CDR2 reads FQNEAQ (reference sequence). The CDR3 runs to 15 residues. V was pared by 3 bases and J by 4 bases, with 16 bases between. The CDR3 sequence: CASSLSTGIKYEQYF. The CDR3 DNA follows: TGTGCCAGCAGCTTGTCTACCGGGATAAAATACGAGCAGTACTTC.

V usage is TRBV30 and J usage is TRBJ2-2; 7 nucleotides agree with TRBD1. The length of the CDR3 is 13 residues. V trimming: 5 bases; J trimming: 4 bases; junction bases outside the gene matches: 4. Per the germline V gene, CDR1 is GTSNPN and CDR2 is SVGIG (reference sequence). In nucleotides, the CDR3 is TGTGCCTGGGGAAGGGGGCTCACCGGGGAGCTGTTTTTT. Translating gives CAWGRGLTGELFF.

V usage is TRBV7-2 and J usage is TRBJ2-5; no firm D call. Germline loops: CDR1 SGHTA, CDR2 FQGNSA. This CDR3 has 14 residues. Trimming cost V 5 bases and J 4 bases, with 14 bases left between them. CDR3 sequence reads: CASSPFGSRETQYF. CDR3 bases: TGTGCCAGCAGCCCGTTTGGCAGTCGAGAGACCCAGTACTTC. Combining the CDR3 with reference TRBV7-2 and TRBJ2-5 gives the whole variable domain GAGVSQSPSNKVTEKGKDVELRCDPISGHTALYWYRQSLGQGLEFLIYFQGNSAPDKSGLPSDRFSAERTGGSVSTLTIQRTQQEDSAVYLCASSPFGSRETQYFGPGTRLLVL.

The chain uses TRBV15 and TRBJ2-1; D perhaps matches TRBD2 (6 bases). V was shortened by 4 bases and J by 7 bases, with 14 bases between the two germline ends. The CDR3 is made up of 14 amino acids. CDR1 and CDR2 from the germline V gene are LNHNV and YYDKDF (reference sequence). CDR3 loop: CATSTRLVGNEQFF. The CDR3 DNA sequence: TGTGCCACCAGCACCCGACTAGTCGGGAATGAGCAGTTCTTC. Using reference TRBV15 and TRBJ2-1 for the parts outside the CDR3, the full variable domain is DAMVIQNPRYQVTQFGKPVTLSCSQTLNHNVMYWYQQKSSQAPKLLFHYYDKDFNNEADTPDNFQSRRPNTSFCFLDIRSPGLGDTAMYLCATSTRLVGNEQFFGPGTRLTVL.

The CDR3 DNA reads TGTGCCAGCTCACGTACCGGGACAGGGGGTATGGACGAGCAGTACTTC. Amino acids: CASSRTGTGGMDEQYF. The genes are TRBV18 and TRBJ2-7; 11 bases map to TRBD1. The CDR3 is 16 amino acids. The V segment lost 4 bases and the J segment 5 bases; nucleotides outside the gene matches: 10. Germline values: CDR1 KGHSH, CDR2 LQKENI.

The gene calls are TRBV6-5 and TRBJ2-7; no clear D. V lost 2 bases and J lost 0, with 14 bases in between. Germline CDR1 MNHEY, CDR2 SVGAGI. The CDR3 loop spans 16 amino acids. The CDR3 is CASSYRQATSSYEQYF. The DNA of the CDR3 is TGTGCCAGCAGTTACAGGCAGGCAACCTCCTCCTACGAGCAGTACTTC.

The V and J genes are TRBV27 and TRBJ1-1, with 9 positions matching TRBD1. Germline loops: CDR1 MNHEY, CDR2 SMNVEV (reference sequence). V dropped 6 bases and J dropped 5; count of bases not matched to a gene: 7. CDR3 size: 14 residues. CDR3 sequence reads: CASRKQGARTEAFF. CDR3 DNA: TGTGCCAGCAGGAAACAGGGGGCGAGAACTGAAGCTTTCTTT.

The V gene is TRBV10-3, the J gene TRBJ1-1; 10 nucleotides match TRBD1. The CDR3 has 14 residues. V shed 6 bases and J 3 bases; nucleotides not matched to a gene: 4. Germline V gene data show CDR1 as ENHRY and CDR2 as SYGVKD. CDR3 nucleotides: TGTGCCATCAGCCCCGACAGGGGGCACACTGAAGCTTTCTTT. Amino acids: CAISPDRGHTEAFF.

The genes are TRBV7-2 and TRBJ2-3; perhaps TRBD1 as D (6 bases). CDR1 and CDR2 (germline): SGHTA, FQGNSA. The CDR3 runs 16 residues. V lost 5 bases and J 2 bases, leaving 17 bases between the germline ends. CDR3 sequence (DNA): TGTGCCAGCAGCCACCCGCCGGACAGCAACACAGATACGCAGTATTTT. This sequence encodes CASSHPPDSNTDTQYF.

The chain joins TRBV28 to TRBJ1-2; 10 positions match TRBD1. V shed 6 bases and J 8 bases; nucleotides not matched to a gene: 6. CDR1 is MDHEN, CDR2 SYDVKM, per germline. This CDR3 contains 13 residues. The CDR3 DNA is TGTGCCAGCAGCTCCGACAGGGGGCGAGGCTACACCTTC. It is translated as CASSSDRGRGYTF.

Worth noting for this clone: Other DNA sequences within the sample encode an identical CDR3. In DNA form, the CDR3 reads TGTGCCAGCAGCGTTGGAGGGGGCACCTACGAGCAGTACTTC. Residues: CASSVGGGTYEQYF. This chain joins TRBV9 and TRBJ2-7, with D possibly being TRBD1 (7 bases). V was cut by 2 bases and J by 2 bases, with 11 bases left in between. The germline gives CDR1 SGDLS, CDR2 YYNGEE. The CDR3 is 14 amino acids.

CDR3 region: CASSVDEGAKNIQYF. The CDR3 DNA is TGTGCCAGCAGCGTAGACGAGGGAGCCAAAAACATTCAGTACTTC. The rearrangement uses TRBV9 and TRBJ2-4; a weak D match, TRBD2 (5 bases). This CDR3 comprises 15 residues. V was shortened by 0 bases and J by 0 bases, with 7 bases between the two germline ends. The germline V gene encodes CDR1 SGDLS and CDR2 YYNGEE.

The rearrangement links TRBV7-3 to TRBJ1-1, with 9 bases aligning to TRBD1. CDR1 is SGHTA and CDR2 is FQGTGA in the germline V gene. The CDR3 length is 15 residues. Trimming at V came to 5 bases and at J to 5 bases, leaving 9 bases not matched to a gene. In DNA, the CDR3 is TGTGCCAGCAGCCCGAAGGACAGGGGACGAACTGAAGCTTTCTTT. Translated: CASSPKDRGRTEAFF.

The CDR3 DNA reads TGTGCCAGCAGGAAAAGGACAGGAAGAACAGATACGCAGTATTTT. Translation: CASRKRTGRTDTQYF. This sequence joins TRBV28 and TRBJ2-3, with 7 nucleotides matching TRBD1. V was pared by 6 bases and J by 3 bases, with 9 bases of the junction left unmatched. The CDR3 runs 15 residues. The germline V gene encodes CDR1 MDHEN and CDR2 SYDVKM.